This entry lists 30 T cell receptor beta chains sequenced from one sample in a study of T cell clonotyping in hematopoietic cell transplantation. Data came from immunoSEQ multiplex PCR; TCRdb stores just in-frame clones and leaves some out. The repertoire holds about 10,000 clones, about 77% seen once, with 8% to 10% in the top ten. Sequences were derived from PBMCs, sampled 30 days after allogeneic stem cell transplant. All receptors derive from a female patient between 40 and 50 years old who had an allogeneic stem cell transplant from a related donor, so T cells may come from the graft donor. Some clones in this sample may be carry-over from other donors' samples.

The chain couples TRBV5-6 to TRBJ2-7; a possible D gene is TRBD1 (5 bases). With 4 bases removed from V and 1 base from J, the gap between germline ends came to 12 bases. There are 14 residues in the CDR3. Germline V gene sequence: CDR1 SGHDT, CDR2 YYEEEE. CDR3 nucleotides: TGTGCCAGCAGCACCCCAGGGCGATCCTACGAGCAGTACTTC. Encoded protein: CASSTPGRSYEQYF. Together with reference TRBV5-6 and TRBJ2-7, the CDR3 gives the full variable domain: DAGVTQSPTHLIKTRGQQVTLRCSPKSGHDTVSWYQQALGQGPQFIFQYYEEEERQRGNFPDRFSGHQFPNYSSELNVNALLLGDSALYLCASSTPGRSYEQYFGPGTRLTVT.

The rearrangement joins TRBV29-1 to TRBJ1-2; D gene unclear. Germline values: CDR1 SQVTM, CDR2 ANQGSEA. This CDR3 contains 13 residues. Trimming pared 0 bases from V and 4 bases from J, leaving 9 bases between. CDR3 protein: CSVEEEPVYGYTF. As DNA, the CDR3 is TGCAGCGTTGAAGAGGAACCCGTCTATGGCTACACCTTC.

The CDR3 coding sequence is TGTGCCAGCAGCCCGGACGGGGGGACTTACTATGGCTACACCTTC. Translating it yields CASSPDGGTYYGYTF. This rearrangement joins TRBV7-2 to TRBJ1-2, with a possible D match to TRBD1 (5 bases). The CDR3 is 15 amino acids. The V end was cut by 5 bases, the J end by 3 bases, with 16 bases between. The germline V gene encodes CDR1 SGHTA and CDR2 FQGNSA.

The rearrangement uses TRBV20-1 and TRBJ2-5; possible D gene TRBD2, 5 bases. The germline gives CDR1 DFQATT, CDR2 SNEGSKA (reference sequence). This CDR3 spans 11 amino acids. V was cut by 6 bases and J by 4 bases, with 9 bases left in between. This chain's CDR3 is CSAEGLETQYF. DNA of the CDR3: TGCAGTGCCGAGGGCTTAGAGACCCAGTACTTC.

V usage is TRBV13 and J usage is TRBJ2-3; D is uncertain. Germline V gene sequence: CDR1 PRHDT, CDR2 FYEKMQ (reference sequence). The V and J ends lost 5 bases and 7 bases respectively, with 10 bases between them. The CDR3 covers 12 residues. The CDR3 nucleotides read TGTGCCAGCAGCCCTGGACCCAATACGCAGTATTTT. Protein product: CASSPGPNTQYF.

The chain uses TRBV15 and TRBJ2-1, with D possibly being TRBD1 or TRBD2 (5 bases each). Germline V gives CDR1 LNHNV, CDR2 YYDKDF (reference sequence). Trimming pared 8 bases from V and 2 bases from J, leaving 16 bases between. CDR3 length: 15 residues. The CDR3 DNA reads TGTGCCACCGACGCCCGGGACCGCACCTACAATGAGCAGTTCTTC. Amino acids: CATDARDRTYNEQFF.

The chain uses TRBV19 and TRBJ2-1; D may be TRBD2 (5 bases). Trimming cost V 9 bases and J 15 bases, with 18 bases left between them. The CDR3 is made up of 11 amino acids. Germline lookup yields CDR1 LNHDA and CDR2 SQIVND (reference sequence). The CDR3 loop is CASLREGGWFF. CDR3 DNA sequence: TGTGCCAGCCTAAGAGAGGGTGGGTGGTTCTTC.

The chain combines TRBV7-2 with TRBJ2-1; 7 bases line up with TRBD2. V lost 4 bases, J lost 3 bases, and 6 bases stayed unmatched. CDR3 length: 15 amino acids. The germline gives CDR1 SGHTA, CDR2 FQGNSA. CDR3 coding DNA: TGTGCCAGCAGCTCATCCGGGGGGAACTACAATGAGCAGTTCTTC. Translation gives CASSSSGGNYNEQFF.

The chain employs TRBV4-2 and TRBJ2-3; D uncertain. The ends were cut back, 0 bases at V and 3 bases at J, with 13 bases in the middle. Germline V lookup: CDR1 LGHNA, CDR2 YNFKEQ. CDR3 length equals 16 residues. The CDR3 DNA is TGTGCCAGCAGCCAAGAGGGCGCCCCTAGGACAGATACGCAGTATTTT. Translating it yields CASSQEGAPRTDTQYF.

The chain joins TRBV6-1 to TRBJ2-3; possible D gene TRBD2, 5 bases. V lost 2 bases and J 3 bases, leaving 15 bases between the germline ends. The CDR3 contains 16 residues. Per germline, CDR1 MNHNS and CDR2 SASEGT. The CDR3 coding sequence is TGTGCCAGCAGTGAAAGGTCGGGCGGGCTTACAGATACGCAGTATTTT. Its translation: CASSERSGGLTDTQYF.

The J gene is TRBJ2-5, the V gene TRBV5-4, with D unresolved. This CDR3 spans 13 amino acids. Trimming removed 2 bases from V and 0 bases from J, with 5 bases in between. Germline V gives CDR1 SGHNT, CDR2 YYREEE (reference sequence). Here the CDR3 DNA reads TGTGCCAGCAGCTTCCATGACCAAGAGACCCAGTACTTC. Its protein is CASSFHDQETQYF.

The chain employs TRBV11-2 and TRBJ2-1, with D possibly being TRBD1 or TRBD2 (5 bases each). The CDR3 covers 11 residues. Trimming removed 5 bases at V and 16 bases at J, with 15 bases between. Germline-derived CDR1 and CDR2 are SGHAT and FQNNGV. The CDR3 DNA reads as TGTGCCAGCAGCCCGGGACGTATAAGATTCTTC. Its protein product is CASSPGRIRFF.

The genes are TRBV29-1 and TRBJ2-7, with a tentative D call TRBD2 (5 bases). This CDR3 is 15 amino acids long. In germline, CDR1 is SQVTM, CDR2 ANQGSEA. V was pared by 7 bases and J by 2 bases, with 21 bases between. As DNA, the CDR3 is TGCAGCGCGGACTCCGGGGAGACGAACCCCTACGAGCAGTACTTC. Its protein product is CSADSGETNPYEQYF.

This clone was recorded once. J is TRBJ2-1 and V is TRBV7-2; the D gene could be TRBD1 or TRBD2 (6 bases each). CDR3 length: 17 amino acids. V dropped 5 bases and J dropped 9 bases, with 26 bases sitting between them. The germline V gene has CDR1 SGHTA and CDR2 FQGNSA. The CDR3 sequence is CASSLMSRGTQSSEQFF. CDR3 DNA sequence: TGTGCCAGCAGCCTCATGAGTCGGGGGACACAGAGTAGTGAGCAGTTCTTC. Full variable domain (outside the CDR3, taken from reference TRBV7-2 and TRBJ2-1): GAGVSQSPSNKVTEKGKDVELRCDPISGHTALYWYRQSLGQGLEFLIYFQGNSAPDKSGLPSDRFSAERTGGSVSTLTIQRTQQEDSAVYLCASSLMSRGTQSSEQFFGPGTRLTVL.

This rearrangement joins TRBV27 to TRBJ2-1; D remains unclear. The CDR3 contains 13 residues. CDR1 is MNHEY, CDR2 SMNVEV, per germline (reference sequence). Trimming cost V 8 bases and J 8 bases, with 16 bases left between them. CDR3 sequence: CASGFSRFDEQFF. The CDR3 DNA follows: TGTGCCAGCGGATTTAGTAGGTTCGATGAGCAGTTCTTC.

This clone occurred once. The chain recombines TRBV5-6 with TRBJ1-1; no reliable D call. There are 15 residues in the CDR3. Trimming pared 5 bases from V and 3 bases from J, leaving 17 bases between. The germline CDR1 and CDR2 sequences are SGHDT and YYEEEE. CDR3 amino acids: CASRIRPGPDTEAFF. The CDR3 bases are TGTGCCAGCAGAATCCGCCCTGGGCCGGACACTGAAGCTTTCTTT.

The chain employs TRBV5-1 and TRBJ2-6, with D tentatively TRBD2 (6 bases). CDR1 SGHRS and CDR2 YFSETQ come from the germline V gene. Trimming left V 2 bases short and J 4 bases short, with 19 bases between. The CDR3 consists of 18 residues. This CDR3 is CASSLTTGAGTGANVLTF. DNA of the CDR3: TGCGCCAGCAGCTTAACCACGGGAGCCGGGACCGGGGCCAACGTCCTGACTTTC.

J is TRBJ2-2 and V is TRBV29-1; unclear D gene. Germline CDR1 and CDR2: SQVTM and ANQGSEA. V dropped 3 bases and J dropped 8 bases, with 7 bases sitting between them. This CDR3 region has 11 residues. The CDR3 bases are TGCAGCGTTGAGAAACAGGGGGAGCTGTTTTTT. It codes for CSVEKQGELFF.

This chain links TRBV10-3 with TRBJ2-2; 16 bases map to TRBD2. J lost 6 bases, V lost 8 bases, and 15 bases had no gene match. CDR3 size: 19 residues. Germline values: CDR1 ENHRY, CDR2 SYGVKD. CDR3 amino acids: CAILDAEGLAGGPSGELFF. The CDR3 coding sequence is TGTGCCATCTTAGACGCCGAGGGACTAGCGGGAGGGCCATCCGGGGAGCTGTTTTTT.

The CDR3 DNA reads as TGCGCCAGCAGCTTGGTTCTAGGGGGATTTAGCACAGATACGCAGTATTTT. Its protein is CASSLVLGGFSTDTQYF. The chain carries TRBV5-1 and TRBJ2-3; D is perhaps TRBD1 (6 bases). Germline CDR1 is SGHRS and CDR2 is YFSETQ. The V end was cut by 0 bases, the J end by 0 bases, with 14 bases between. CDR3 length: 17 amino acids.

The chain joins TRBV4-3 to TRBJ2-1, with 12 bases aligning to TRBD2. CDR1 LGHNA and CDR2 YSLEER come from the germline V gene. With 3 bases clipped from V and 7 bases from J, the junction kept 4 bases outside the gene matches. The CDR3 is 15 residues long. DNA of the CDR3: TGCGCCAGCAGCCAGCTAGCGGGAGGGTGGAATGAGCAGTTCTTC. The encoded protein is CASSQLAGGWNEQFF.

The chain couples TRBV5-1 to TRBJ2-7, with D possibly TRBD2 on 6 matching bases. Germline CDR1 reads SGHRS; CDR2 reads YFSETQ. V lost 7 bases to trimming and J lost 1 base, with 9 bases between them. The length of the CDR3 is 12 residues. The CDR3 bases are TGCGCCAGCTGGGAGGATTCCTACGAGCAGTACTTC. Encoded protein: CASWEDSYEQYF.

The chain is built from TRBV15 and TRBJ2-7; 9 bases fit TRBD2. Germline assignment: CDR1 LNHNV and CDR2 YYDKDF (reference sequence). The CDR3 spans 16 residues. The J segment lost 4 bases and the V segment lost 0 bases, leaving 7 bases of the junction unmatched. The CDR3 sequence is CATSRDTGTSWYEQYF. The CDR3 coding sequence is TGTGCCACCAGCAGAGATACCGGGACTAGCTGGTACGAGCAGTACTTC.

The CDR3 DNA reads TGTGCCAGCAGCCACCGGGACAGGTCCCAAGAGACCCAGTACTTC. Translation gives CASSHRDRSQETQYF. J is TRBJ2-5 and V is TRBV13; 8 bases match TRBD1. Germline CDR1 reads PRHDT; CDR2 reads FYEKMQ (reference sequence). This CDR3 has 15 amino acids. V shed 5 bases and J 1 base; nucleotides not matched to a gene: 6.

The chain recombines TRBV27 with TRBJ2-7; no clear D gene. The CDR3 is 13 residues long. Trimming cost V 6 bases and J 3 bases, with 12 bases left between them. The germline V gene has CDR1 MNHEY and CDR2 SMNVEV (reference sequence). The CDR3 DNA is TGTGCCAGCAGACGCCGGGCCCTCTACGAGCAGTACTTC. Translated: CASRRRALYEQYF.

As DNA, the CDR3 is TGTGCCAGCAGCCAAGGTGTCCTAGCGGGAGTGTATGAGCAGTTCTTC. As protein: CASSQGVLAGVYEQFF. This rearrangement joins TRBV14 to TRBJ2-1; 10 nucleotides line up with TRBD2. The CDR3 consists of 16 residues. Unmatched junction bases numbered 8, after V lost 1 base and J lost 8 bases. Germline CDR1 reads SGHDN; CDR2 reads FVKESK.

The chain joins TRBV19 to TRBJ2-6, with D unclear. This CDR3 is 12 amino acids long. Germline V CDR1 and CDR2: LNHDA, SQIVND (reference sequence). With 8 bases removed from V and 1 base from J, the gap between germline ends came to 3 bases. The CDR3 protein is CASSSGANVLTF. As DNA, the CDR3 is TGTGCCAGTTCTTCTGGGGCCAACGTCCTGACTTTC.

The CDR3: CASSQDGEAGGRNEQFF. CDR3 bases: TGTGCCAGCAGCCAAGATGGCGAAGCGGGAGGTCGGAATGAGCAGTTCTTC. The chain employs TRBV4-2 and TRBJ2-1, with TRBD2 matching 9 bases. J gave up 7 bases and V 0 bases, and 10 bases lay outside the gene matches. The germline V gene encodes CDR1 LGHNA and CDR2 YNFKEQ. The CDR3 length is 17 residues.

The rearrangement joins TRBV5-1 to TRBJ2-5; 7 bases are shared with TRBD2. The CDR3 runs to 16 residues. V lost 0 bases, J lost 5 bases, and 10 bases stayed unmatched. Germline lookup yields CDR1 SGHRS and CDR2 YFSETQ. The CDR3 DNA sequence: TGCGCCAGCAGCTTGGCCTTCGGACTAGGAGGCGAGACCCAGTACTTC. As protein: CASSLAFGLGGETQYF.

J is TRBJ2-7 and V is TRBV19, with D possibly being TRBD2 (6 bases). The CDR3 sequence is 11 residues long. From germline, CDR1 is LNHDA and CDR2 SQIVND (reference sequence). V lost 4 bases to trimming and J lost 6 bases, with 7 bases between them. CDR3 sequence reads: CASSRGVEQYF. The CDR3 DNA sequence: TGTGCCAGTAGTAGGGGGGTCGAGCAGTACTTC.